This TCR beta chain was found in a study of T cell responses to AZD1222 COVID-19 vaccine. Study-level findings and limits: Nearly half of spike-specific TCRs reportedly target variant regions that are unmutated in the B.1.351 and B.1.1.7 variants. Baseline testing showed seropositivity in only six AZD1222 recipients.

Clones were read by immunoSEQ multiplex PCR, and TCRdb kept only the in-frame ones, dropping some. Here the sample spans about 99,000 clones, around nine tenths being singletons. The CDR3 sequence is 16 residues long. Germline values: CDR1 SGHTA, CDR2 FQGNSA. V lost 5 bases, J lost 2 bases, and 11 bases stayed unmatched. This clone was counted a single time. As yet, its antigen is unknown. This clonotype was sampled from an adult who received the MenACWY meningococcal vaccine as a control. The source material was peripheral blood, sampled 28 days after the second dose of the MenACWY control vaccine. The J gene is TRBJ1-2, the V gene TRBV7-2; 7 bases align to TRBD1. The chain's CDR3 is CASSNRYMTGNYGYTF. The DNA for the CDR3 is TGTGCCAGCAGCAACCGATACATGACAGGGAACTATGGCTACACCTTC. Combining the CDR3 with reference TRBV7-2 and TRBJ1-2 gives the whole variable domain GAGVSQSPSNKVTEKGKDVELRCDPISGHTALYWYRQSLGQGLEFLIYFQGNSAPDKSGLPSDRFSAERTGGSVSTLTIQRTQQEDSAVYLCASSNRYMTGNYGYTFGSGTRLTVV.